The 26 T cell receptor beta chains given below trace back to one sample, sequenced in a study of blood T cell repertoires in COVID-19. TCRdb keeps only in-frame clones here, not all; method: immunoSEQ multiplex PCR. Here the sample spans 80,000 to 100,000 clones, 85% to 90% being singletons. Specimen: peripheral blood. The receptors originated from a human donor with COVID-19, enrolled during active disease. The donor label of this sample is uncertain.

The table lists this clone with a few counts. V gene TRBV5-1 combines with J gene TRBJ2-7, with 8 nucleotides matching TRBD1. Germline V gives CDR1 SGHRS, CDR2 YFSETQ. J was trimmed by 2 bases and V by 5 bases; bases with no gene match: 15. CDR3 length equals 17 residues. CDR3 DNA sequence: TGCGCCAGCAGAACCGGGACAGGCCTTTCCGGAACCTACGAGCAGTACTTC. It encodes CASRTGTGLSGTYEQYF.

CDR3 in DNA: TGTGCCAGCAGCTTAACAACTAGCGGGGGGGGATCAGATACGCAGTATTTT. Protein: CASSLTTSGGGSDTQYF. The V gene is TRBV7-6, the J gene TRBJ2-3; TRBD2 matches 13 bases. Germline trimming cut 2 bases from V and 4 bases from J; bases unmatched to any gene: 6. Germline V lookup: CDR1 SGHVS, CDR2 FNYEAQ. This CDR3 region has 17 residues.

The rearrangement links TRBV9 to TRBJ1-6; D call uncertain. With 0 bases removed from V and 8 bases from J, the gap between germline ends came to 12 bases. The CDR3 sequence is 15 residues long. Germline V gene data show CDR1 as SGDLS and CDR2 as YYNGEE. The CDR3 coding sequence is TGTGCCAGCAGCGTAGATGGAGTTCCCCATTCACCCCTCCACTTT. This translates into CASSVDGVPHSPLHF.

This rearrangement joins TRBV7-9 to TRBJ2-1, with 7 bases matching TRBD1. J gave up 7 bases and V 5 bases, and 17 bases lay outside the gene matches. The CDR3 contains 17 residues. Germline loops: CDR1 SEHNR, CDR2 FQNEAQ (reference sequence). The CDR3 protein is CASSLPPGQRPSNEQFF. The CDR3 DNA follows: TGTGCCAGCAGCCTTCCTCCGGGACAGCGGCCCTCTAATGAGCAGTTCTTC.

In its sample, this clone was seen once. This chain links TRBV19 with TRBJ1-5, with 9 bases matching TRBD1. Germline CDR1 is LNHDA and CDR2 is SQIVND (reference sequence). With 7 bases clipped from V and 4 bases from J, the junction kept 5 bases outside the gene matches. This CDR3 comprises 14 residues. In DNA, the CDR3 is TGTGCCAGTATTACCGGGACAGGGAATCAGCCCCAGCATTTT. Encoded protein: CASITGTGNQPQHF.

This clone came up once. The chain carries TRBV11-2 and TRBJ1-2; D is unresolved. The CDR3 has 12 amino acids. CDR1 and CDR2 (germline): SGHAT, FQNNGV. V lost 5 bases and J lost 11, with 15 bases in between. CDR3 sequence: CASSDRSLRYTF. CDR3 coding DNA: TGTGCCAGCAGCGACCGGTCCCTGAGGTACACCTTC.

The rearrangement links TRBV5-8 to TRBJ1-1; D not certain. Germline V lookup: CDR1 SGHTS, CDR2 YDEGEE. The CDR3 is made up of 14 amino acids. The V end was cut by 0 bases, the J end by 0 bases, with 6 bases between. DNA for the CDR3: TGTGCCAGCAGCTTGGGCGTTATGAACACTGAAGCTTTCTTT. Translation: CASSLGVMNTEAFF.

This chain's CDR3 is CASSSGLGRNEKLFF. CDR3 coding DNA: TGTGCCAGCAGCTCCGGGTTGGGGCGGAATGAAAAACTGTTTTTT. V is TRBV5-4 and J is TRBJ1-4, with a tentative D call TRBD1 (5 bases). Trimming removed 3 bases from V and 5 bases from J, with 14 bases in between. From germline, CDR1 is SGHNT and CDR2 YYREEE (reference sequence). This CDR3 is built from 15 residues.

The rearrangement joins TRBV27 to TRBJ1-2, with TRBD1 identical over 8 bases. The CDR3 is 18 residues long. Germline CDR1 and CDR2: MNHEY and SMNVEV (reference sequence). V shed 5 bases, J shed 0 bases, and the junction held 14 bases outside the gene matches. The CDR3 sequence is CASSPLTGASLTNYGYTF. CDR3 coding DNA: TGTGCCAGCAGTCCCCTGACAGGGGCCTCCCTCACTAACTATGGCTACACCTTC.

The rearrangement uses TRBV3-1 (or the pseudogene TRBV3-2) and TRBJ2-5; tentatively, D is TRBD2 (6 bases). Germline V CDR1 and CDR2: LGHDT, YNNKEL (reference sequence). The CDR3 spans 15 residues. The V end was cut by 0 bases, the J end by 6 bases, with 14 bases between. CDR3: CASSQDTASAQTQYF. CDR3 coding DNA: TGTGCCAGCAGCCAAGATACGGCTAGCGCGCAGACCCAGTACTTC.

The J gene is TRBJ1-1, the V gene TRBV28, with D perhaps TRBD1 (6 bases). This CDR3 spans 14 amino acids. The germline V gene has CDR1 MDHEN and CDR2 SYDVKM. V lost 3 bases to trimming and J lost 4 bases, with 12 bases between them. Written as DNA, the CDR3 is TGTGCCAGCAGTTTTCGGGGGGCGGGCACTGAAGCTTTCTTT. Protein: CASSFRGAGTEAFF. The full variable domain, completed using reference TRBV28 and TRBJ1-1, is DVKVTQSSRYLVKRTGEKVFLECVQDMDHENMFWYRQDPGLGLRLIYFSYDVKMKEKGDIPEGYSVSREKKERFSLILESASTNQTSMYLCASSFRGAGTEAFFGQGTRLTVV.

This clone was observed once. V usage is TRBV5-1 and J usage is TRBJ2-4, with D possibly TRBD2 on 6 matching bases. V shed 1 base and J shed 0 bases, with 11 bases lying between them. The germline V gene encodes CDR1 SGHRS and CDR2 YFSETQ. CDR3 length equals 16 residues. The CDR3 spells CASSLPDYLAKNIQYF. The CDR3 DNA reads TGCGCCAGCAGCTTGCCGGACTACCTAGCCAAAAACATTCAGTACTTC.

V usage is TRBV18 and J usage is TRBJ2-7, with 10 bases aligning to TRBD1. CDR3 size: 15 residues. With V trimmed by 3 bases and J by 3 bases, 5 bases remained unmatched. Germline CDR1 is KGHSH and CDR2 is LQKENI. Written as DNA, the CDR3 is TGTGCCAGCTCACCTAGACAGGGGGCGGACTACGAGCAGTACTTC. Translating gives CASSPRQGADYEQYF.

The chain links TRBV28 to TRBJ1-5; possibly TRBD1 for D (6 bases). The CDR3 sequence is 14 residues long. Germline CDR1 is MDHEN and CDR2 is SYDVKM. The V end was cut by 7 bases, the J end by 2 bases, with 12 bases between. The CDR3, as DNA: TGTGCCAGCATTCCGGCAGGGGGCAATCAGCCCCAGCATTTT. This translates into CASIPAGGNQPQHF.

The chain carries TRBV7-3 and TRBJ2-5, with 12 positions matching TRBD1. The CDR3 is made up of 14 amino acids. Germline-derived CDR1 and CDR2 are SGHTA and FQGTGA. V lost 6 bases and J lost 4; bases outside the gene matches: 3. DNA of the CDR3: TGTGCCAGCAGACCGGGACAGGGGGCAGAGACCCAGTACTTC. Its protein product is CASRPGQGAETQYF. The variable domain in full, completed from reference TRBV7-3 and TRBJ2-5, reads GAGVSQTPSNKVTEKGKYVELRCDPISGHTALYWYRQSLGQGPEFLIYFQGTGAADDSGLPNDRFFAVRPEGSVSTLKIQRTERGDSAVYLCASRPGQGAETQYFGPGTRLLVL.

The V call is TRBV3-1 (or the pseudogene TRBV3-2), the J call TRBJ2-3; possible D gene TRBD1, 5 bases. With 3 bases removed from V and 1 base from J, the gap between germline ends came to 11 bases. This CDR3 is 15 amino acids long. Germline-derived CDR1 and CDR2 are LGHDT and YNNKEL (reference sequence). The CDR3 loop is CASSQFQGGTDTQYF. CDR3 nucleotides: TGTGCCAGCAGCCAGTTCCAGGGTGGCACAGATACGCAGTATTTT.

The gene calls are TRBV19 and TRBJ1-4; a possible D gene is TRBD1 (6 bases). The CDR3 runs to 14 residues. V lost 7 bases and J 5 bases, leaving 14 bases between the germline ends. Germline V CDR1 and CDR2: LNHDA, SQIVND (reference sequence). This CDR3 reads CASTSVQGNEKLFF. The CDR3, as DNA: TGTGCCAGTACATCAGTTCAGGGGAATGAAAAACTGTTTTTT.

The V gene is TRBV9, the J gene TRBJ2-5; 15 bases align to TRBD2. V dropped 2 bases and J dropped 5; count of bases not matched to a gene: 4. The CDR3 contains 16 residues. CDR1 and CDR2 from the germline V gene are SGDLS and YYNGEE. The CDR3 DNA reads TGTGCCAGCAGCGTGGGACTAGCGGGAGGCCGGGAGACCCAGTACTTC. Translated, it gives CASSVGLAGGRETQYF. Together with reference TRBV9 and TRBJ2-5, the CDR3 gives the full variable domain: DSGVTQTPKHLITATGQRVTLRCSPRSGDLSVYWYQQSLDQGLQFLIQYYNGEERAKGNILERFSAQQFPDLHSELNLSSLELGDSALYFCASSVGLAGGRETQYFGPGTRLLVL.

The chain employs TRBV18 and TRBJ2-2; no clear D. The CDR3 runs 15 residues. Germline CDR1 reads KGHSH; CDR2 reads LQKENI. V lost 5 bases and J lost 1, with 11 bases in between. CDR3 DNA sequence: TGTGCCAGCTCAAGCCGGTCCGTGAACACCGGGGAGCTGTTTTTT. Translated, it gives CASSSRSVNTGELFF. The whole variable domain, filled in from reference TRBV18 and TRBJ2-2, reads NAGVMQNPRHLVRRRGQEARLRCSPMKGHSHVYWYRQLPEEGLKFMVYLQKENIIDESGMPKERFSAEFPKEGPSILRIQQVVRGDSAAYFCASSSRSVNTGELFFGEGSRLTVL.

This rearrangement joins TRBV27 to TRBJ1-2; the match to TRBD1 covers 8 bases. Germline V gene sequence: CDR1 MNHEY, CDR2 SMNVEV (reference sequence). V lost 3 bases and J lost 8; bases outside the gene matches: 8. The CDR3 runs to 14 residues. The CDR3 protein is CASSLQGARWGYTF. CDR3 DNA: TGTGCCAGCAGTTTGCAGGGGGCGCGGTGGGGCTACACCTTC.

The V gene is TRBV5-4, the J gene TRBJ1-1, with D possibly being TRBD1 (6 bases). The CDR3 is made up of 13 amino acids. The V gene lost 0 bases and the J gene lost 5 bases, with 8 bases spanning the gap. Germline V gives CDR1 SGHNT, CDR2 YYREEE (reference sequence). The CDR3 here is CASSLDRDTEAFF. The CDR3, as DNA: TGTGCCAGCAGCTTGGACAGGGATACTGAAGCTTTCTTT.

The CDR3 region is CASSFFPSGANVLTF. CDR3 nucleotide sequence: TGTGCCAGCAGCTTTTTCCCGTCTGGGGCCAACGTCCTGACTTTC. The V and J genes are TRBV7-9 and TRBJ2-6; D is undetermined. The CDR3 loop spans 15 amino acids. The V end was cut by 3 bases, the J end by 1 base, with 7 bases between. Germline V gives CDR1 SEHNR, CDR2 FQNEAQ (reference sequence).

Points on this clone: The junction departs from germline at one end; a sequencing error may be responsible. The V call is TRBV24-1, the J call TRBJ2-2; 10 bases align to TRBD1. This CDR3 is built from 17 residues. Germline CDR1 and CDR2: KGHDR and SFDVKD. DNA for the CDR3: TGTGCCACCAGTGATGGGAGACAGGGGGCGAACTCCGGGGAGCTGTTTTTT. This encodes CATSDGRQGANSGELFF.

CDR3 residues: CASSSEGQGRYGYTF. In nucleotides, the CDR3 is TGTGCCAGCAGTTCTGAGGGACAGGGCCGCTATGGCTACACCTTC. The V gene is TRBV6-2 or TRBV6-3, the J gene TRBJ1-2, with 9 bases identical to TRBD1. Germline lookup yields CDR1 MNHEY and CDR2 SVGEGT. The CDR3 contains 15 residues. V was clipped by 4 bases and J by 4 bases; unmatched bases: 7.

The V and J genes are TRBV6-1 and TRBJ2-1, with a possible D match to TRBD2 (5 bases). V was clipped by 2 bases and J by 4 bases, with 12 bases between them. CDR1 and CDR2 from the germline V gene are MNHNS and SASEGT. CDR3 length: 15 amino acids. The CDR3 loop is CASSEMASGYNEQFF. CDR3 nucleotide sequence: TGTGCCAGCAGTGAAATGGCAAGCGGATACAATGAGCAGTTCTTC.

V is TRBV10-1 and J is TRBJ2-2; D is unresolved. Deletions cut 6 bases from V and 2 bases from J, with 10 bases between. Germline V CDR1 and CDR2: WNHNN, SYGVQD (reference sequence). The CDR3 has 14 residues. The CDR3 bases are TGCGCCAGCAGGGCCCAATTCAACACCGGGGAGCTGTTTTTT. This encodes CASRAQFNTGELFF.